This is a list of T cell receptor beta chains from one sample in a study of blood T cell repertoires in COVID-19. TCRdb's table, derived via immunoSEQ multiplex PCR, lists solely in-frame clones and lacks some. Among over 60,000 clones, roughly 87% were seen once, and the ten largest hold under 10%. The sequencing sample was made of peripheral blood. The receptor source for this set is a man at least 80 years old with acute or convalescent COVID-19. Each CDR3 is given with its conserved first and last residue. Each record gives: clone size, V gene, J gene, D gene, CDR3 length, CDR3 protein, CDR3 DNA. A D gene is named only where the DNA matches it firmly. Expanded clones get a size class; other rows say once, few or many, or leave the size out.

>-|TRBV18|TRBJ1-5|-|14
CASSPDSSNQPQHF
TGTGCCAGCTCACCGGACAGTAGCAATCAGCCCCAGCATTTT
>-|TRBV3-1/TRBV3-2|TRBJ2-5|-|14
CASSRGGVGETQYF
TGTGCCAGCAGTCGAGGAGGGGTAGGCGAGACCCAGTACTTC
>-|TRBV20-1|TRBJ1-1|-|14
CSASTAGGDTEAFF
TGCAGTGCTAGTACAGCGGGGGGGGACACTGAAGCTTTCTTT
>-|TRBV29-1|TRBJ1-2|-|13
CSVEAGQSYGYTF
TGCAGCGTTGAGGCAGGGCAAAGCTATGGCTACACCTTC
>-|TRBV3-1/TRBV3-2|TRBJ1-1|-|14
CASSPGHPNTEAFF
TGTGCCAGCAGCCCGGGACACCCGAACACTGAAGCTTTCTTT
>-|TRBV6-5|TRBJ1-1|TRBD1|13
CASSLRTGEEAFF
TGTGCCAGCAGTTTAAGGACAGGGGAGGAAGCTTTCTTT
>-|TRBV6-6|TRBJ1-2|-|12
CASSYGGSGYTF
TGTGCCAGCAGTTACGGGGGCTCTGGCTACACCTTC
>-|TRBV3-1/TRBV3-2|TRBJ1-2|-|16
CASSNRFADSTGGYTF
TGTGCCAGCAGCAACCGTTTCGCGGACAGTACAGGTGGCTACACCTTC
>-|TRBV29-1|TRBJ2-1|-|12
CSAYREYNEQFF
TGCAGCGCATACCGGGAGTACAATGAGCAGTTCTTC
>-|TRBV30|TRBJ1-2|TRBD1|15
CAWSDDGTANYGYTF
TGTGCCTGGAGTGACGACGGGACAGCTAACTATGGCTACACCTTC
>-|TRBV5-8|TRBJ1-5|-|15
CASNPPGHSNQPQHF
TGTGCCAGCAACCCCCCAGGACATAGCAATCAGCCCCAGCATTTT
>-|TRBV10-1|TRBJ2-7|TRBD2|13
CASSSSGTKKQYF
TGCGCCAGCAGCTCATCCGGGACTAAGAAGCAGTACTTC
>once|TRBV5-4|TRBJ2-1|-|15
CASSSTGSSYNEQFF
TGTGCCAGCAGCAGTACAGGGAGCTCCTACAATGAGCAGTTCTTC
>-|TRBV13|TRBJ2-5|-|12
CARGTVEETQYF
TGTGCCAGGGGGACTGTTGAAGAGACCCAGTACTTC
>-|TRBV12-3/TRBV12-4|TRBJ1-1|-|11
CASSSGEEAFF
TGTGCCAGCAGCAGCGGGGAAGAAGCTTTCTTT
>-|TRBV5-1|TRBJ2-5|TRBD2|15
CASSPGLAGGETQYF
TGCGCCAGCAGCCCGGGACTAGCGGGAGGAGAGACCCAGTACTTC
>-|TRBV2|TRBJ1-4|-|15
CASGTMSLVTEKLFF
TGTGCCAGCGGGACTATGTCTCTGGTCACTGAAAAACTGTTTTTT
>-|TRBV9|TRBJ1-2|TRBD1|16
CASSAEDRGILNGYTF
TGTGCCAGCAGCGCTGAAGACAGGGGGATCTTGAATGGCTACACCTTC
>once|TRBV9|TRBJ1-6|TRBD1|16
CASSGSGTGGNSPLHF
TGTGCCAGCAGCGGGTCGGGGACAGGGGGAAATTCACCCCTCCACTTT
>-|TRBV3-1/TRBV3-2|TRBJ2-1|-|16
CASSQNLHSSYNEQFF
TGTGCCAGCAGCCAGAACCTCCATAGCTCCTACAATGAGCAGTTCTTC
>-|TRBV27|TRBJ1-1|-|18
CASSSPSAGGRANTEAFF
TGTGCCAGCAGTTCCCCCAGTGCCGGGGGGCGCGCGAACACTGAAGCTTTCTTT
>-|TRBV19|TRBJ1-2|-|13
CASSPESRGGYTF
TGTGCCAGTAGTCCAGAGTCCAGGGGTGGCTACACCTTC
>-|TRBV5-1|TRBJ2-1|-|14
CASSLPGLRNEQFF
TGCGCCAGCAGCTTGCCAGGGCTTCGGAATGAGCAGTTCTTC
>-|TRBV2|TRBJ2-2|-|15
CASSVRQGNTGELFF
TGTGCCAGCAGTGTGAGGCAGGGGAACACCGGGGAGCTGTTTTTT
>-|TRBV19|TRBJ1-2|TRBD1|17
CASSADRGRTSNYGYTF
TGTGCCAGTTCCGCGGACAGGGGGCGAACTAGTAACTATGGCTACACCTTC
>-|TRBV6-5|TRBJ1-3|TRBD1|16
CASSYGQEFSGNTIYF
TGTGCCAGCAGTTACGGACAGGAATTCTCTGGAAACACCATATATTTT
>-|TRBV18|TRBJ1-1|-|17
CASSPQLTSPHGTEAFF
TGTGCCAGCTCACCTCAGCTGACATCCCCTCATGGGACTGAAGCTTTCTTT
>once|TRBV20-1|TRBJ1-1|-|11
CSARRQAEAFF
TGCAGTGCTAGACGACAGGCTGAAGCTTTCTTT
>-|TRBV19|TRBJ2-7|TRBD2|15
CASSIKGGFDYEQYF
TGTGCCAGTAGTATAAAGGGAGGGTTTGACTACGAGCAGTACTTC
>-|TRBV7-8|TRBJ2-7|TRBD1|12
CASSSTGGEQYF
TGTGCCAGCAGCAGTACAGGGGGCGAGCAGTACTTC
>-|TRBV11-2|TRBJ2-1|TRBD2|16
CASSLDGLADPSKQFF
TGTGCCAGCAGCTTAGATGGACTAGCGGACCCAAGTAAGCAGTTCTTC
>-|TRBV3-1/TRBV3-2|TRBJ2-5|TRBD2|16
CASSQGGLAGKETQYF
TGTGCCAGCAGCCAAGGGGGACTAGCGGGGAAAGAGACCCAGTACTTC
>-|TRBV21-1|TRBJ2-6|-|18
CASRLRRGPPSGANVLTF
TGTGCCAGCAGGCTCCGTAGGGGGCCACCCTCTGGGGCCAACGTCCTGACTTTC
>-|TRBV5-4|TRBJ2-4|TRBD2|17
CASSSRTSGLAKNIQYF
TGTGCCAGCAGCTCACGGACTAGCGGGTTAGCCAAAAACATTCAGTACTTC
>-|TRBV24-1|TRBJ1-5|TRBD1|13
CATNRGEGQPQHF
TGTGCCACCAACAGGGGAGAGGGGCAGCCCCAGCATTTT
>-|TRBV7-9|TRBJ2-5|TRBD2|16
CASSLSGRGTQETQYF
TGTGCCAGCAGCTTATCGGGGCGGGGGACTCAAGAGACCCAGTACTTC
>-|TRBV24-1|TRBJ2-3|TRBD2|16
CATSDITGGGTDTQYF
TGTGCCACCAGCGATATTACGGGAGGCGGCACAGATACGCAGTATTTT
>-|TRBV5-1|TRBJ1-1|-|14
CASSLYRVSTEAFF
TGCGCCAGCAGCTTGTATCGGGTCTCCACTGAAGCTTTCTTT
>-|TRBV5-6|TRBJ1-5|-|15
CASSLATYSNQPQHF
TGTGCCAGCAGCTTAGCGACTTATAGCAATCAGCCCCAGCATTTT
>-|TRBV19|TRBJ1-5|-|13
CASSITRNQPQHF
TGTGCCAGTAGTATAACCCGGAATCAGCCCCAGCATTTT
>-|TRBV5-1|TRBJ2-1|TRBD2|15
CASSLQPRGGNEQFF
TGCGCCAGCAGCTTGCAACCCCGGGGGGGGAATGAGCAGTTCTTC
>-|TRBV5-6|TRBJ1-6|-|15
CASSLPGEYNSPLHF
TGTGCCAGCAGCTTGCCAGGGGAGTATAATTCACCCCTCCACTTT
>-|TRBV4-1|TRBJ2-7|TRBD2|17
CASSQGASGLASYEQYF
TGCGCCAGCAGCCAAGGGGCCTCGGGACTAGCGAGCTACGAGCAGTACTTC
>-|TRBV19|TRBJ1-6|-|13
CASSGQRNSPLHF
TGTGCCAGTAGTGGACAACGGAATTCACCCCTCCACTTT
>-|TRBV10-2|TRBJ1-6|TRBD1|16
CASSERFGTGTSPLHF
TGCGCCAGCAGTGAGAGGTTTGGGACAGGGACTTCACCCCTCCACTTT
>-|TRBV4-2|TRBJ1-1|-|15
CASSQGGAGNTEAFF
TGTGCCAGCAGCCAAGGCGGGGCCGGGAACACTGAAGCTTTCTTT